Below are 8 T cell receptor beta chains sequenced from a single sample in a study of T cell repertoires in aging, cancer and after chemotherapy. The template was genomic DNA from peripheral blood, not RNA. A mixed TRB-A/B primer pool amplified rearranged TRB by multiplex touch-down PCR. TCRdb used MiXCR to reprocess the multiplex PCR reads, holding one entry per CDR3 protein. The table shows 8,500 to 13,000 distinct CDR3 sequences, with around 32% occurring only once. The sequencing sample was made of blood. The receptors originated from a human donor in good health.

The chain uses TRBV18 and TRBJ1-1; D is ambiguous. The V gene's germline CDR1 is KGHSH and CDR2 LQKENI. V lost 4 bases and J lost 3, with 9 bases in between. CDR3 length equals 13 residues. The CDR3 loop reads CASSRDSDTEAFF. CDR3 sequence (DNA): TGTGCCAGCTCACGAGACTCCGACACTGAAGCTTTCTTT.

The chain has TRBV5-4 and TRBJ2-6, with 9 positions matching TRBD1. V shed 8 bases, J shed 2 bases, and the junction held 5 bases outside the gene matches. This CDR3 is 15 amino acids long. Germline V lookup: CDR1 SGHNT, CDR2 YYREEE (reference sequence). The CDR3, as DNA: TGTGCCAGTACAGGGGGCGGGCCTGGGGCCAACGTCCTGACTTTC. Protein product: CASTGGGPGANVLTF.

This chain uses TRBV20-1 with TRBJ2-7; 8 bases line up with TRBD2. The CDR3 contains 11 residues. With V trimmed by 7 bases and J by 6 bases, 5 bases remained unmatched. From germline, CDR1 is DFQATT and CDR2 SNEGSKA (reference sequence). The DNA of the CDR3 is TGCAGTGGAGCTAGCGGGTGCGAGCAGTACTTC. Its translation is CSGASGCEQYF.

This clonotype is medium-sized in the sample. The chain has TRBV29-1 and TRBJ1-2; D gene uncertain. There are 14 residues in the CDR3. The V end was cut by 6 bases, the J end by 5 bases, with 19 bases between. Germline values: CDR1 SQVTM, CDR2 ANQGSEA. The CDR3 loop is CSVAFMGNSYGYTF. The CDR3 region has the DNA TGCAGCGTGGCATTCATGGGGAATTCATATGGCTACACCTTC.

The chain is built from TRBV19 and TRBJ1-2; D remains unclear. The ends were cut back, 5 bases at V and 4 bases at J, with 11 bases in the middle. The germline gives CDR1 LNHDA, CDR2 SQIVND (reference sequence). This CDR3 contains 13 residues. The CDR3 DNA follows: TGTGCCAGTAGTGTAAGGGTCACCTATGGCTACACCTTC. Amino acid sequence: CASSVRVTYGYTF.

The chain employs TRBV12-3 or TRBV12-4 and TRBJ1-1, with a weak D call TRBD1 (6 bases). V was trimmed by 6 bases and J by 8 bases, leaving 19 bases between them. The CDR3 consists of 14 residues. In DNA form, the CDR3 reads TGTGCCAGCAGACTCATCCTACAGGGTTACGAAGCTTTCTTT. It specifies CASRLILQGYEAFF.

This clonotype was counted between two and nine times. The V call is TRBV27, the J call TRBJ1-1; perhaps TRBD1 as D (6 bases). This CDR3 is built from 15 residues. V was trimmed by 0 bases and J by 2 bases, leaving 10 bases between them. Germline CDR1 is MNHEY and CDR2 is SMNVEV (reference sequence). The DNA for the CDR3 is TGTGCCAGCAGTTTATCGACAGGCTCTAACACTGAAGCTTTCTTT. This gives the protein CASSLSTGSNTEAFF.

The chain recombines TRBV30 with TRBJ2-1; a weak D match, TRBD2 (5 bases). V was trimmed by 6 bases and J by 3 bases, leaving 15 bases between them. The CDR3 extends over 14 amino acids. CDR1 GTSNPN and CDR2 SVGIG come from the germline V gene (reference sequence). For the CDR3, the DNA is TGTGCCTGCTCGGCGGAGCGGAACTACAATGAGCAGTTCTTC. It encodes CACSAERNYNEQFF.